These 4 T cell receptor beta chains were sequenced from one sample in a study of shared clonotypes between healthy human individuals. TCRdb keeps only in-frame clones here, not all; method: immunoSEQ multiplex PCR. The profile shows over 2 million clones, around 93% of them singletons. The sample was naive CD4+ T cells from PBMCs. The subset is: CD45RA+ positively selected. Receptors were obtained from a man aged 18 to 30 in good health. Some clones in this sample may be carry-over from other donors' samples.

This chain connects TRBV7-3 to TRBJ2-1; 8 positions match TRBD2. The CDR3 sequence is 16 residues long. V lost 4 bases to trimming and J lost 6 bases; unmatched junction nucleotides: 11. Germline V lookup: CDR1 SGHTA, CDR2 FQGTGA. CDR3 sequence (DNA): TGTGCCAGCAGCTCTACCCCGACTAGCGCAATCAATGAGCAGTTCTTC. Translating it yields CASSSTPTSAINEQFF.

The chain joins TRBV7-2 to TRBJ2-1, with TRBD1 matching 8 bases. Trimming removed 10 bases from V and 4 bases from J; junction bases left unmatched: 9. CDR3 length equals 14 residues. CDR1 and CDR2 (germline): SGHTA, FQGNSA. CDR3 in DNA: TGTGCCACCAGACCGGGACAGGTTTACAATGAGCAGTTCTTC. Protein product: CATRPGQVYNEQFF.

The J gene is TRBJ2-1, the V gene TRBV18; TRBD2 is a possible D gene (6 bases). Between the trimmed V and J ends, which lost 4 bases and 2 bases, there was a span of 21 bases. CDR3 length equals 18 residues. Germline V gene lookup returns CDR1 KGHSH and CDR2 LQKENI. CDR3 loop: CASSRQSPSALAYNEQFF. The DNA for the CDR3 is TGTGCCAGCTCACGACAGTCCCCTAGCGCCCTCGCCTACAATGAGCAGTTCTTC. Looking up the rest from reference TRBV18 and TRBJ2-1 gives the full variable domain: NAGVMQNPRHLVRRRGQEARLRCSPMKGHSHVYWYRQLPEEGLKFMVYLQKENIIDESGMPKERFSAEFPKEGPSILRIQQVVRGDSAAYFCASSRQSPSALAYNEQFFGPGTRLTVL.

The chain is built from TRBV30 and TRBJ2-1; 7 nucleotides align to TRBD2. V gave up 5 bases and J gave up 10 bases; unmatched junction bases: 11. The V gene's germline CDR1 is GTSNPN and CDR2 SVGIG (reference sequence). This CDR3 contains 13 residues. The CDR3 reads CAWAKWGGQEQFF. The DNA for the CDR3 is TGTGCCTGGGCAAAGTGGGGAGGGCAGGAGCAGTTCTTC.